A selection of T cell receptor beta chains follows, all from one sample in a study of CD8+ T cells in alopecia areata. Produced via immunoSEQ multiplex PCR; TCRdb's table is partial and in-frame only. The profile shows fewer than 350,000 clones, over 45% of them singletons. This sample comprised CD4+ T cells sorted from blood, obtained at week 24, from a patient treated with tofacitinib. These receptors originate from a human donor with alopecia areata. Each CDR3 is given with its conserved first and last residue. The D gene is left open where the match is weak. Expanded clones get a size class; other rows say once, few or many, or leave the size out.

d_call j_call clone_size v_call cdr3_aa cdr3_nt
TRBD1 TRBJ2-7 NA TRBV7-9 CASSPTRTWTGVYEQYF TGTGCCAGCAGCCCTACTCGTACCTGGACAGGGGTTTACGAGCAGTACTTC
TRBD1 TRBJ2-5 NA TRBV9 CASSVPPPGDSQETQYF TGTGCCAGCAGCGTACCTCCACCAGGGGACAGCCAAGAGACCCAGTACTTC
NA TRBJ2-1 few TRBV21-1 CASSRWARAGYEQFF TGTGCCAGCAGCAGATGGGCGCGGGCAGGCTATGAGCAGTTCTTC
NA TRBJ2-7 NA TRBV2 CASTSTRDPAEQYF TGTGCCAGTACTTCGACCAGGGATCCGGCGGAGCAGTACTTC
NA TRBJ2-2 few TRBV5-1 CASSLGLRSGELFF TGCGCCAGCAGCTTGGGATTGCGCTCCGGGGAGCTGTTTTTT
TRBD1 TRBJ2-7 NA TRBV6-5 CASSYQGQYEQYF TGTGCCAGCAGTTACCAGGGACAGTACGAGCAGTACTTC
NA TRBJ1-2 NA TRBV5-4 CASSWGAVAGNGYTF TGTGCCAGCAGCTGGGGGGCCGTCGCAGGGAACGGCTACACCTTC
NA TRBJ2-5 NA TRBV6-1 CASSADWMEETQYF TGTGCCAGCAGCGCTGACTGGATGGAAGAGACCCAGTACTTC
TRBD1 TRBJ2-5 few TRBV29-1 CSAMDRPQETQYF TGCAGCGCCATGGACAGGCCACAAGAGACCCAGTACTTC
TRBD1 TRBJ2-5 NA TRBV9 CASSVDRGTQYF TGTGCCAGCAGCGTAGACAGGGGAACCCAGTACTTC
NA TRBJ1-2 NA TRBV2 CATEEDVAPNYGYTF TGTGCCACCGAAGAGGATGTCGCCCCTAACTATGGCTACACCTTC
NA TRBJ2-7 NA TRBV5-4 CASSLAGLSSYEQYF TGTGCCAGCAGCTTGGCCGGACTCTCCTCCTACGAGCAGTACTTC
NA TRBJ2-7 NA TRBV5-4 CASSFDSGRVYEQYF TGTGCCAGCAGCTTTGATTCGGGGCGGGTGTACGAGCAGTACTTC
NA TRBJ1-4 NA TRBV7-9 CASSLVGLINEKLFF TGTGCCAGCAGCTTAGTCGGGCTTATTAATGAAAAACTGTTTTTT
NA TRBJ2-2 NA TRBV7-2 CASSLQRDTGELFF TGTGCCAGCAGCTTACAGCGGGACACCGGGGAGCTGTTTTTT
NA TRBJ2-1 NA TRBV7-2 CASSIGPNNEQFF TGTGCCAGCAGCATCGGCCCGAACAATGAGCAGTTCTTC
NA TRBJ1-3 NA TRBV30 CAWTGNSGNTIYF TGTGCCTGGACGGGTAACTCTGGAAACACCATATATTTT
NA TRBJ1-2 NA TRBV28 CASSQTGTWSYGYTF TGTGCCAGCAGTCAAACCGGGACCTGGTCCTATGGCTACACCTTC
NA TRBJ2-7 few TRBV7-2 CASSLAHGNYEQYF TGTGCCAGCAGCTTAGCGCACGGAAACTACGAGCAGTACTTC
NA TRBJ2-5 NA TRBV2 CASSERYQETQYF TGTGCCAGCAGTGAACGCTACCAAGAGACCCAGTACTTC
NA TRBJ2-1 NA TRBV5-1 CASSLAGTGFDEQFF TGCGCCAGCAGCTTGGCCGGGACGGGTTTCGATGAGCAGTTCTTC
NA TRBJ1-6 NA TRBV15 CATLPGYNSPLHF TGTGCCACTCTCCCGGGTTATAATTCACCCCTCCACTTT
TRBD2 TRBJ2-2 NA TRBV29-1 CSVDVSGRAGELFF TGCAGCGTTGACGTATCGGGGAGGGCCGGGGAGCTGTTTTTT
TRBD1 TRBJ1-2 NA TRBV7-9 CASSRSGQGLTRSYTF TGTGCCAGCAGCAGATCAGGACAGGGCCTAACTAGGAGCTACACCTTC
NA TRBJ2-5 medium-sized TRBV28 CASSFGRVETQYF TGTGCCAGCAGTTTTGGCAGGGTCGAGACCCAGTACTTC
TRBD2 TRBJ2-7 NA TRBV29-1 CSSTGGEAGYEQYF TGCAGCTCAACTGGGGGGGAGGCCGGGTACGAGCAGTACTTC